The clone carrying this T cell receptor beta chain was detected only once. Antigen specificity is unknown. It was across several immunoSEQ plates that each subset's genomic DNA was evenly split. How the authors handled the data: Junction-only sequences without quality scores were provided by ImmunoSEQ, so filtering was different. Clones were sequenced by immunoSEQ multiplex PCR, and TCRdb holds only the in-frame ones, with some missing. The V and J calls and the clone size are those of that table, but D and trimming were determined from the DNA. The data show over a million clones, roughly 80% seen once. This sample was taken from a study of shared clonotypes between healthy human individuals. The CDR3 runs to 16 residues. The V gene end was trimmed by 4 bases and the J gene end by 5 bases; junction bases not matched to a gene: 12. Germline loops: CDR1 ENHRY, CDR2 SYGVKD. Study-wide results and caveats: Across a handful of donors, naive CD4 shared roughly 5.2%, naive CD8 more than 3%, memory CD4 less than 2.5%, memory CD8 0.4%.

This clonotype was sampled from a man between 18 and 35 years old in good health. This chain uses TRBV10-3 with TRBJ2-7, with 9 bases identical to TRBD1. Input material: memory CD4+ T cells sorted from blood. This sample's subset: CD45RA-negative fraction. In nucleotides, the CDR3 is TGTGCCATCAGTGGACGTACTACAACAGGGGGCGACGAGCAGTACTTC. It is translated as CAISGRTTTGGDEQYF.